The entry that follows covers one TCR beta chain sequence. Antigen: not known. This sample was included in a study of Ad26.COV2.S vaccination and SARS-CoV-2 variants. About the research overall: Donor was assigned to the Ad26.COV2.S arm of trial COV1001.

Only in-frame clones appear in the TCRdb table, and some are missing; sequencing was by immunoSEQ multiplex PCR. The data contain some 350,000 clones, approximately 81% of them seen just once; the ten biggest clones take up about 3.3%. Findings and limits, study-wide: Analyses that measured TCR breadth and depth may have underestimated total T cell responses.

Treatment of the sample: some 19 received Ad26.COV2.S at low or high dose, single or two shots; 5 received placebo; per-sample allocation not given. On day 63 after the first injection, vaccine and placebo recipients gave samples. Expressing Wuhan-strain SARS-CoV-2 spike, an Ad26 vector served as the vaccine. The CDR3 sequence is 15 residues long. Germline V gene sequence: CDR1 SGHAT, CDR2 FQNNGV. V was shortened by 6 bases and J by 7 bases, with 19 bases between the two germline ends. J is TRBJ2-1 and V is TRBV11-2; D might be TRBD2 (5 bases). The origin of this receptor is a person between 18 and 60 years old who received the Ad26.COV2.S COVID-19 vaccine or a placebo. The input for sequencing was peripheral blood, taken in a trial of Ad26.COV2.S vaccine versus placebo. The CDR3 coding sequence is TGTGCCAGCAGACCAGTGGGCCGGGGTGGTAATGAGCAGTTCTTC. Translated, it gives CASRPVGRGGNEQFF.